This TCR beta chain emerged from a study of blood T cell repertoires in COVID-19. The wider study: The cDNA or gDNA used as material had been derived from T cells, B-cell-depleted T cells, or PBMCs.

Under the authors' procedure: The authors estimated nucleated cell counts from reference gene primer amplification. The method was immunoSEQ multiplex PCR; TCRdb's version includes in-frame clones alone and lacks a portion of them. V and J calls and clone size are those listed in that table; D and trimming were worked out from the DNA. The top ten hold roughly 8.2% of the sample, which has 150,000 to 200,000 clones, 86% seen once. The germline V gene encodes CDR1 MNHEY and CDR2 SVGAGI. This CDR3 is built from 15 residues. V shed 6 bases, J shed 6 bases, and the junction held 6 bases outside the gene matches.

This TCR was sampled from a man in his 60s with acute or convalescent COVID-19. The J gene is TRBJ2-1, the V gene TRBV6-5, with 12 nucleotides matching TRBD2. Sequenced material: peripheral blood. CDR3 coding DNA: TGTGCCAGCAGCGCGCTAGCGGGAGGGCTCAATGAGCAGTTCTTC. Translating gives CASSALAGGLNEQFF.